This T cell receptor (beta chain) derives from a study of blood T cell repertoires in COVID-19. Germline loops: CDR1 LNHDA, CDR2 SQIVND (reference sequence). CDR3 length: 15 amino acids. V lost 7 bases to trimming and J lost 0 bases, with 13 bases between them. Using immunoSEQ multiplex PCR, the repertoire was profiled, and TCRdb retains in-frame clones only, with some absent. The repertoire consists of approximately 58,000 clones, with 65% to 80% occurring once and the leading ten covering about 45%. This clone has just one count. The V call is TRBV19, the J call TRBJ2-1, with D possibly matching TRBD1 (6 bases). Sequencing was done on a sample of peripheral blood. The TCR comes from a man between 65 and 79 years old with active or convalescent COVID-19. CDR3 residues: CASKRGQNSYNEQFF. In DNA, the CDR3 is TGTGCCAGTAAGCGAGGACAGAACTCCTACAATGAGCAGTTCTTC. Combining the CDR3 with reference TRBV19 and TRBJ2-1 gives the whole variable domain DGGITQSPKYLFRKEGQNVTLSCEQNLNHDAMYWYRQDPGQGLRLIYYSQIVNDFQKGDIAEGYSVSREKKESFPLTVTSAQKNPTAFYLCASKRGQNSYNEQFFGPGTRLTVL.